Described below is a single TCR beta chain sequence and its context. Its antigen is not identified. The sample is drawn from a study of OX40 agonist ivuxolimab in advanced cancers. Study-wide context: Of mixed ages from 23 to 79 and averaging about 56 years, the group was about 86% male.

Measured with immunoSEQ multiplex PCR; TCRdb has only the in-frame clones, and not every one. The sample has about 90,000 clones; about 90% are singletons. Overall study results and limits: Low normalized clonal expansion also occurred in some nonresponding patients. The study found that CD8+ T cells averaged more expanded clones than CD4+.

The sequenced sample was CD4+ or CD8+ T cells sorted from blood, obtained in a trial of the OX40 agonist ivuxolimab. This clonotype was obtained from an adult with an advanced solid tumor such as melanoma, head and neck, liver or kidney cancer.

CDR3 region: CASRLGQEYGYTF. The CDR3, as DNA: TGTGCCAGCAGGCTAGGACAGGAATATGGCTACACCTTC. This chain uses TRBV28 with TRBJ1-2; 7 bases fit TRBD1. Germline trimming cut 6 bases from V and 5 bases from J; bases unmatched to any gene: 6. Germline V CDR1 and CDR2: MDHEN, SYDVKM. The CDR3 extends over 13 amino acids.